The clone carrying this T cell receptor (beta chain) was picked up many times. Antigen: not known. Making use of molecular barcodes, quantitative 5'-RACE generated TCR beta libraries. TCRdb re-called the 5' RACE reads with MiXCR, one entry per CDR3 protein. This sample has roughly 700,000 distinct CDR3 sequences, with around 19% found just once. The ends lost 0 bases at V and 7 bases at J; junction bases unmatched: 10. The CDR3 is made up of 17 amino acids. Germline lookup yields CDR1 DFQATT and CDR2 SNEGSKA (reference sequence). This sample was included in a study of CD8 T cells in ankylosing spondylitis. Study results and limitations: About 8 highly homologous variants made up a TCR beta motif, and this motif appeared characteristic of ankylosing spondylitis blood. From matched ankylosing spondylitis synovial fluid, disease-linked clones were reportedly recovered at significantly enriched levels. With a CD8+ phenotype, disease-linked clones were relatively rare in peripheral blood.

Sequencing was carried out using blood, either unsorted or a sorted T cell fraction (not recorded which). The receptor was derived from a male donor with ankylosing spondylitis. The chain has TRBV20-1 and TRBJ2-1; the match to TRBD2 covers 12 bases. Here the CDR3 DNA reads TGCAGTGCTAGAGATCCCCGGACTAGCGGGATACCGAATGAGCAGTTCTTC. It yields the protein CSARDPRTSGIPNEQFF.